Following are 12 T cell receptor beta chains from one sample sequenced in a study of technical replicates of blood from a handful of donors. TCRdb's table, derived via immunoSEQ multiplex PCR, lists solely in-frame clones and lacks some. The table records approximately 100,000 clones, nearly 96% of them present only once. The source material was T cells isolated from PBMCs. These receptor sequences come from a human donor in good health.

The gene calls are TRBV5-4 and TRBJ1-1; D might be TRBD1 (6 bases). Germline values: CDR1 SGHNT, CDR2 YYREEE (reference sequence). V lost 3 bases to trimming and J lost 4 bases, with 10 bases between them. The CDR3 covers 13 residues. Here the CDR3 reads CASSWGGRTEAFF. CDR3 DNA: TGTGCCAGCAGCTGGGGGGGGCGCACTGAAGCTTTCTTT. Full variable domain (outside the CDR3, taken from reference TRBV5-4 and TRBJ1-1): ETGVTQSPTHLIKTRGQQVTLRCSSQSGHNTVSWYQQALGQGPQFIFQYYREEENGRGNFPPRFSGLQFPNYSSELNVNALELDDSALYLCASSWGGRTEAFFGQGTRLTVV.

The chain joins TRBV7-7 to TRBJ2-1; TRBD2 aligns across 8 bases. V dropped 1 base and J dropped 8; count of bases not matched to a gene: 7. The CDR3 extends over 15 amino acids. From germline, CDR1 is SSHAT and CDR2 FNYEAQ (reference sequence). CDR3 DNA: TGTGCCAGCAGCTTAGGAGGAGCGGGGGAGTATGAGCAGTTCTTC. Its translation is CASSLGGAGEYEQFF.

In DNA, the CDR3 is TGTGCCAGCAGCAATACAGGGATGGAGAGCGCAGATACGCAGTATTTT. Translated: CASSNTGMESADTQYF. The chain has TRBV27 and TRBJ2-3, with a possible D match to TRBD1 (6 bases). The CDR3 totals 16 residues. Germline values: CDR1 MNHEY, CDR2 SMNVEV (reference sequence). Between the trimmed V and J ends, which lost 6 bases and 4 bases, there was a span of 20 bases.

This clone was seen only once. The V and J genes are TRBV4-2 and TRBJ2-2; no firm D call. CDR3 size: 19 residues. CDR1 is LGHNA and CDR2 is YNFKEQ in the germline V gene. Trimming pared 1 base from V and 3 bases from J, leaving 21 bases between. The CDR3 region has the DNA TGTGCCAGCAGCCAAGTTAGGATCGGCTACTACCGAGACACCGGGGAGCTGTTTTTT. It encodes CASSQVRIGYYRDTGELFF.

The V and J genes are TRBV14 and TRBJ1-3; 7 positions agree with TRBD1. Germline V CDR1 and CDR2: SGHDN, FVKESK. V lost 0 bases, J lost 5 bases, and 16 bases stayed unmatched. The CDR3 is 19 amino acids. The CDR3 DNA reads as TGTGCCAGCAGCCAAGATCGCATCTTAACAGGGGATGATCGAAACACCATATATTTT. Encoded protein: CASSQDRILTGDDRNTIYF.

This chain connects TRBV4-1 to TRBJ1-5; D is unresolved. The germline V gene encodes CDR1 MGHRA and CDR2 YSYEKL. The CDR3 runs 14 residues. V shed 0 bases and J shed 7 bases, with 10 bases lying between them. The CDR3 nucleotides are TGCGCCAGCAGCCAAGATCAGTACAGCCAGCCCCAGCATTTT. Its protein is CASSQDQYSQPQHF.

The chain is built from TRBV12-2 and TRBJ2-1; TRBD2 reflects the table's D call only, with no check against the DNA. TRBV12-2 is classified as a pseudogene. The CDR3 loop spans 18 amino acids. Here the CDR3 DNA reads TGTGCAAGTCGCTTAAGGACTAGCGGGAGGGCAACCTACAATGAGCAGTTCTTC. Encoded protein: CASRLRTSGRATYNEQFF.

The gene calls are TRBV6-1 and TRBJ1-2, with a possible D match to TRBD1 (5 bases). This CDR3 is built from 15 residues. Germline CDR1 reads MNHNS; CDR2 reads SASEGT. Trimming took 4 bases from V and 3 from J, leaving 15 bases between them. CDR3: CASSGGWGGDYGYTF. DNA of the CDR3: TGTGCCAGCAGTGGTGGTTGGGGGGGAGACTATGGCTACACCTTC.

The chain joins TRBV27 to TRBJ2-7, with 8 bases fitting TRBD1. Germline loops: CDR1 MNHEY, CDR2 SMNVEV (reference sequence). The CDR3 runs 14 residues. V shed 4 bases, J shed 3 bases, and the junction held 5 bases outside the gene matches. The CDR3 DNA is TGTGCCAGCAGTTCCTCTGGACAGGGCTACGAGCAGTACTTC. Amino acids: CASSSSGQGYEQYF.

This clone was detected only once. The chain employs TRBV10-3 and TRBJ2-7; no firm D call. CDR1 is ENHRY, CDR2 SYGVKD, per germline. CDR3 length: 12 residues. V was clipped by 5 bases and J by 6 bases, with 11 bases between them. The CDR3 nucleotides are TGTGCCATCAGTCACTCCCTACCCGAGCAGTACTTC. This codes for CAISHSLPEQYF.

In its sample, this clone was seen once. The chain links TRBV15 to TRBJ2-1; 13 bases match TRBD2. The V and J ends lost 3 bases and 8 bases, in that order; junction bases with no gene match: 7. The germline CDR1 and CDR2 sequences are LNHNV and YYDKDF (reference sequence). The CDR3 contains 16 residues. The CDR3 coding sequence is TGTGCCACCAGCAGGGGAGGACTAGCGGGGGAGGATGAGCAGTTCTTC. It is translated as CATSRGGLAGEDEQFF.

The chain uses TRBV28 and TRBJ2-3; 7 bases match TRBD1. This CDR3 is built from 15 residues. The germline V gene encodes CDR1 MDHEN and CDR2 SYDVKM. The V segment lost 6 bases and the J segment 4 bases; nucleotides outside the gene matches: 10. The CDR3: CASRVEGGRADTQYF. CDR3 DNA: TGTGCCAGCAGGGTCGAAGGGGGCCGAGCAGATACGCAGTATTTT. Filled out from reference TRBV28 and TRBJ2-3, the complete variable domain reads DVKVTQSSRYLVKRTGEKVFLECVQDMDHENMFWYRQDPGLGLRLIYFSYDVKMKEKGDIPEGYSVSREKKERFSLILESASTNQTSMYLCASRVEGGRADTQYFGPGTRLTVL.